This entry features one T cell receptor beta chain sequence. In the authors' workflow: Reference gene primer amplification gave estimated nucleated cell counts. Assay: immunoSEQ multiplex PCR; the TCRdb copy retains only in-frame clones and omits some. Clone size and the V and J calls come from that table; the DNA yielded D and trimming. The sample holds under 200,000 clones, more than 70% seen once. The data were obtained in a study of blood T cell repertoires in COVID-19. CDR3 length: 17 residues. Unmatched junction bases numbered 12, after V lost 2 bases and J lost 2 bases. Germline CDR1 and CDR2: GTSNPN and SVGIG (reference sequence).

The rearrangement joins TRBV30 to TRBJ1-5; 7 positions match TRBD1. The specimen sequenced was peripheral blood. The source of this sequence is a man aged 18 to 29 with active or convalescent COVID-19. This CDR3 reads CAWSSTGAGLGNQPQHF. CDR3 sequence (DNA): TGTGCCTGGAGTTCAACAGGGGCTGGGTTGGGCAATCAGCCCCAGCATTTT.